This TCR beta chain is drawn from a study of T cells in Graves' hyperthyroidism and ophthalmopathy. CDR3 size: 15 residues. V was shortened by 2 bases and J by 2 bases, with 10 bases between the two germline ends. Germline V gene sequence: CDR1 SEHNR, CDR2 FQNEAQ (reference sequence). Amplification yielded TCR beta CDR3 regions, with RNA transcripts as the source. Primed by the HTBI set, a first-round RT-PCR was run on the TCR CDR3. TCRdb itself ran the multiplex PCR reads through MiXCR, one entry per CDR3 protein. The data contain about 590,000 distinct CDR3 sequences, about a sixth of them seen just once; the ten biggest clones take up 6.5% to 8%. This clonotype was seen at least ten times.

The sequence derives from a woman in her thirties with Graves' hyperthyroidism. The gene calls are TRBV7-9 and TRBJ2-1; D remains ambiguous. The source material was blood. The DNA for the CDR3 is TGTGCCAGCAGCTTAATCAACCCCGCCTACAATGAGCAGTTCTTC. The encoded protein is CASSLINPAYNEQFF.